The 30 T cell receptor beta chains below all came from one sample that was sequenced in a study of PD-L1 blockade in urothelial cancer. Method: immunoSEQ multiplex PCR; TCRdb's copy keeps in-frame clones and lacks some. The data contain about 30,000 clones, 80% to 90% of them singletons. This specimen consisted of PBMCs, obtained around atezolizumab (anti-PD-L1) treatment. Receptors were obtained from a man aged 50 to 59 with urothelial cancer.

This sequence joins TRBV10-3 and TRBJ2-2, with D perhaps matching TRBD1 (5 bases). This CDR3 is 13 amino acids long. Germline CDR1 ENHRY, CDR2 SYGVKD. Trimming pared 7 bases from V and 1 base from J, leaving 7 bases between. The CDR3 region is CAIMQGNTGELFF. CDR3 coding DNA: TGTGCCATCATGCAGGGGAACACCGGGGAGCTGTTTTTT.

This chain connects TRBV18 to TRBJ2-3, with TRBD2 matching over 8 bases. The CDR3 consists of 17 residues. With 2 bases clipped from V and 0 bases from J, the junction kept 7 bases outside the gene matches. Germline V gene sequence: CDR1 KGHSH, CDR2 LQKENI. CDR3 loop: CASSPGSSGASTDTQYF. CDR3 in DNA: TGTGCCAGCTCACCAGGAAGTAGCGGGGCAAGCACAGATACGCAGTATTTT.

The chain recombines TRBV5-1 with TRBJ2-7; the match to TRBD1 covers 11 bases. The CDR3 contains 15 residues. V was clipped by 4 bases and J by 5 bases; unmatched bases: 8. Germline CDR1 reads SGHRS; CDR2 reads YFSETQ. For the CDR3, the DNA is TGCGCCAGCAGCAACCGGGACAGGGGGAAACACGAGCAGTACTTC. Encoded protein: CASSNRDRGKHEQYF.

The rearrangement uses TRBV18 and TRBJ2-3, with D hard to call. V was trimmed by 0 bases and J by 4 bases, leaving 8 bases between them. The CDR3 consists of 14 residues. CDR1 is KGHSH and CDR2 is LQKENI in the germline V gene. CDR3 in amino acids: CASSPPERADTQYF. In nucleotides, the CDR3 is TGTGCCAGCTCACCACCCGAACGGGCAGATACGCAGTATTTT.

The chain couples TRBV28 to TRBJ2-7, with 8 bases matching TRBD2. From germline, CDR1 is MDHEN and CDR2 SYDVKM. This CDR3 has 17 amino acids. With 1 base clipped from V and 3 bases from J, the junction kept 11 bases outside the gene matches. The CDR3 DNA reads as TGTGCCAGCAGTTTATCCCCCTGGCGGGAGGCTGGCTACGAGCAGTACTTC. It encodes CASSLSPWREAGYEQYF.

The chain combines TRBV4-1 with TRBJ2-1; possibly TRBD1 for D (6 bases). V was trimmed by 1 base and J by 3 bases, leaving 13 bases between them. Germline-derived CDR1 and CDR2 are MGHRA and YSYEKL. The CDR3 sequence is 16 residues long. CDR3 bases: TGCGCCAGCAGCCAAGTCTGGGACACCCTCTACAATGAGCAGTTCTTC. This translates into CASSQVWDTLYNEQFF.

The chain combines TRBV28 with TRBJ2-7; 9 positions agree with TRBD1. Germline loops: CDR1 MDHEN, CDR2 SYDVKM. Trimming removed 2 bases from V and 3 bases from J; junction bases left unmatched: 5. CDR3 length: 15 residues. CDR3 residues: CASSLEGQGVYEQYF. In DNA, the CDR3 is TGTGCCAGCAGTTTAGAGGGACAGGGAGTCTACGAGCAGTACTTC.

The chain couples TRBV30 to TRBJ2-3, with TRBD1 matching 7 bases. This CDR3 has 15 residues. CDR1 and CDR2 from the germline V gene are GTSNPN and SVGIG (reference sequence). The V and J ends lost 0 bases and 2 bases, in that order; junction bases with no gene match: 5. CDR3 sequence reads: CAWSVKDRYTDTQYF. CDR3 in DNA: TGTGCCTGGAGTGTTAAGGACAGGTACACAGATACGCAGTATTTT.

This rearrangement joins TRBV19 to TRBJ1-2; D gene uncertain. V lost 7 bases to trimming and J lost 6 bases, with 21 bases between them. Germline V CDR1 and CDR2: LNHDA, SQIVND (reference sequence). CDR3 size: 15 residues. This CDR3 reads CASTEGRLAVDGYTF. The CDR3, as DNA: TGTGCCAGTACCGAAGGGAGGTTAGCGGTTGATGGCTACACCTTC.

The gene calls are TRBV27 and TRBJ2-3, with TRBD2 matching 12 bases. The CDR3 runs to 17 residues. The J segment lost 1 base and the V segment lost 8 bases, leaving 10 bases of the junction unmatched. Germline-derived CDR1 and CDR2 are MNHEY and SMNVEV (reference sequence). The CDR3: CASSWTSGNAGTDTQYF. CDR3 sequence (DNA): TGTGCCAGCTCCTGGACTAGCGGGAATGCAGGCACAGATACGCAGTATTTT.

This clone was detected only a few times. This rearrangement joins TRBV28 to TRBJ2-1; 8 positions agree with TRBD1. V shed 6 bases and J 9 bases; nucleotides not matched to a gene: 16. The CDR3 contains 16 residues. Looked up from germline, CDR1 is MDHEN and CDR2 is SYDVKM. Here the CDR3 DNA reads TGTGCCAGCAGCCCGGACCTGACAGGGGCCCGGGGTGAGCAGTTCTTC. Its protein is CASSPDLTGARGEQFF.

This chain uses TRBV30 with TRBJ1-4, with 9 bases identical to TRBD1. The J segment lost 10 bases and the V segment lost 5 bases, leaving 5 bases of the junction unmatched. The CDR3 sequence is 12 residues long. Germline values: CDR1 GTSNPN, CDR2 SVGIG (reference sequence). The CDR3 is CAWRTGEGKLFF. The CDR3 nucleotides read TGTGCCTGGCGGACAGGGGAGGGAAAACTGTTTTTT. Together with reference TRBV30 and TRBJ1-4, the CDR3 gives the full variable domain: SQTIHQWPATLVQPVGSPLSLECTVEGTSNPNLYWYRQAAGRGLQLLFYSVGIGQISSEVPQNLSASRPQDRQFILSSKKLLLSDSGFYLCAWRTGEGKLFFGSGTQLSVL.

This rearrangement joins TRBV5-1 to TRBJ2-2; the D gene is possibly TRBD1 (6 bases). CDR1 SGHRS and CDR2 YFSETQ come from the germline V gene. The CDR3 runs to 14 residues. Trimming removed 2 bases from V and 3 bases from J, with 8 bases in between. The CDR3 is CASSFGGDTGELFF. CDR3 nucleotide sequence: TGCGCCAGCAGCTTTGGGGGCGACACCGGGGAGCTGTTTTTT. Drawing the rest from reference TRBV5-1 and TRBJ2-2, the complete variable domain is KAGVTQTPRYLIKTRGQQVTLSCSPISGHRSVSWYQQTPGQGLQFLFEYFSETQRNKGNFPGRFSGRQFSNSRSEMNVSTLELGDSALYLCASSFGGDTGELFFGEGSRLTVL.

The chain carries TRBV30 and TRBJ1-5, with 9 nucleotides matching TRBD1. Germline V lookup: CDR1 GTSNPN, CDR2 SVGIG (reference sequence). The junction had 8 bases not matched to a gene; V was cut back by 5 bases and J by 3 bases. This CDR3 region has 15 residues. The DNA for the CDR3 is TGTGCCTGGGCCGCTGACAGGGGGACCAATCAGCCCCAGCATTTT. Residues: CAWAADRGTNQPQHF.

CDR3 protein: CASSFGQGNTEAFF. In DNA, the CDR3 is TGTGCCAGCAGCTTCGGACAGGGGAACACTGAAGCTTTCTTT. The chain employs TRBV7-2 and TRBJ1-1; 8 nucleotides align to TRBD1. Trimming at V came to 3 bases and at J to 1 base, leaving 1 base not matched to a gene. The CDR3 loop spans 14 amino acids. Germline CDR1 is SGHTA and CDR2 is FQGNSA.

The chain combines TRBV13 with TRBJ1-3; tentative D call: TRBD1 (6 bases). The CDR3 covers 14 residues. Germline V gene sequence: CDR1 PRHDT, CDR2 FYEKMQ (reference sequence). V lost 1 base and J lost 4, with 8 bases in between. The CDR3 reads CASSLVGGGNTIYF. The CDR3 bases are TGTGCCAGCAGCTTAGTAGGGGGAGGAAACACCATATATTTT.

CDR3 sequence: CASSPGQAGANTQYF. Written as DNA, the CDR3 is TGTGCCAGCAGCCCCGGACAAGCGGGGGCAAATACGCAGTATTTT. The rearrangement uses TRBV5-4 and TRBJ2-3; 8 bases are shared with TRBD2. Germline CDR1 is SGHNT and CDR2 is YYREEE (reference sequence). The CDR3 covers 15 residues. V trimming: 4 bases; J trimming: 7 bases; junction bases outside the gene matches: 11. Looking up the rest from reference TRBV5-4 and TRBJ2-3 gives the full variable domain: ETGVTQSPTHLIKTRGQQVTLRCSSQSGHNTVSWYQQALGQGPQFIFQYYREEENGRGNFPPRFSGLQFPNYSSELNVNALELDDSALYLCASSPGQAGANTQYFGPGTRLTVL.

The gene calls are TRBV5-8 and TRBJ2-1; D is undetermined. Per germline, CDR1 SGHTS and CDR2 YDEGEE. This CDR3 contains 16 residues. Trimming shortened V by 0 bases and J by 8 bases, and 18 bases separated the two germline ends. Here the CDR3 DNA reads TGTGCCAGCAGCTTGGCCCGGAGTCTGGTTCTCCATGAGCAGTTCTTC. This codes for CASSLARSLVLHEQFF.

The genes are TRBV27 and TRBJ2-1, with 8 bases fitting TRBD2. Trimming cost V 3 bases and J 4 bases; bases outside gene matches: 11. Germline CDR1 MNHEY, CDR2 SMNVEV (reference sequence). The CDR3 is 17 amino acids. The CDR3 loop reads CASSLEKAGVGYNEQFF. The CDR3 DNA reads TGTGCCAGCAGTTTGGAAAAAGCGGGAGTCGGGTACAATGAGCAGTTCTTC.

The V and J genes are TRBV6-6 and TRBJ1-3; D uncertain. Deletions cut 5 bases from V and 2 bases from J, with 10 bases between. CDR3 length: 14 amino acids. Germline V CDR1 and CDR2: MNHNY, SVGAGI (reference sequence). CDR3 region: CASSRGITGNTIYF. The CDR3 bases are TGTGCCAGCAGTAGAGGGATCACTGGAAACACCATATATTTT.

This chain connects TRBV19 to TRBJ1-5; D call uncertain. Trimming took off 1 base at V and 4 bases at J, with 5 bases between the two ends. The CDR3 contains 13 residues. CDR1 and CDR2 from the germline V gene are LNHDA and SQIVND (reference sequence). The CDR3 DNA sequence: TGTGCCAGTAGTATAGTCCCAAATCAGCCCCAGCATTTT. It translates to CASSIVPNQPQHF.

The J gene is TRBJ1-1, the V gene TRBV18, with 9 bases lining up with TRBD1. CDR1 is KGHSH and CDR2 is LQKENI in the germline V gene. CDR3 length: 15 amino acids. V trimming: 4 bases; J trimming: 3 bases; junction bases outside the gene matches: 6. As DNA, the CDR3 is TGTGCCAGCTCACTACAGGGGGCCCCGGACACTGAAGCTTTCTTT. Its protein product is CASSLQGAPDTEAFF.

J is TRBJ2-5 and V is TRBV27; D possibly corresponds to TRBD2 (5 bases). CDR1 is MNHEY and CDR2 is SMNVEV in the germline V gene (reference sequence). V shed 7 bases and J shed 0 bases, with 9 bases lying between them. The CDR3 is made up of 13 amino acids. The CDR3 protein is CASMSGNQETQYF. CDR3 coding DNA: TGTGCCAGCATGTCGGGGAACCAAGAGACCCAGTACTTC.

The V gene is TRBV5-6, the J gene TRBJ2-3; D remains ambiguous. V was clipped by 3 bases and J by 1 base, with 12 bases between them. CDR1 is SGHDT and CDR2 is YYEEEE in the germline V gene. The CDR3 has 15 amino acids. The CDR3 DNA reads TGTGCCAGCAGCTATTGGGTTCAGGGCACAGATACGCAGTATTTT. Amino acid sequence: CASSYWVQGTDTQYF.

The CDR3 DNA follows: TGCGCCAGCAGCTTGGCCCTTACGAGCGGGGGGTTATCAGATACGCAGTATTTT. Encoded protein: CASSLALTSGGLSDTQYF. V gene TRBV5-1 combines with J gene TRBJ2-3; 9 bases are a match to TRBD2. Germline CDR1 and CDR2: SGHRS and YFSETQ. With 0 bases clipped from V and 4 bases from J, the junction kept 12 bases outside the gene matches. The CDR3 consists of 18 residues.

The rearrangement joins TRBV19 to TRBJ2-5, with 8 bases that match TRBD2. CDR1 and CDR2 (germline): LNHDA, SQIVND (reference sequence). V dropped 6 bases and J dropped 5; count of bases not matched to a gene: 11. This CDR3 has 15 residues. The CDR3 sequence: CASSSTSGGAETQYF. The CDR3 DNA reads as TGTGCCAGTAGCTCCACTAGCGGAGGTGCTGAGACCCAGTACTTC.

The chain has TRBV28 and TRBJ1-2; D is unresolved. This CDR3 has 15 residues. The germline V and J ends were trimmed by 3 bases and 4 bases, with 15 bases remaining between them. The germline gives CDR1 MDHEN, CDR2 SYDVKM. The CDR3 sequence is CASSFRDSRGYGYTF. The CDR3 DNA sequence: TGTGCCAGCAGTTTTAGAGACTCCAGAGGCTATGGCTACACCTTC.

CDR3 sequence reads: CASSLAGDGGDTQYF. The CDR3 DNA reads TGTGCCAGCAGTTTAGCGGGAGATGGCGGAGATACGCAGTATTTT. This chain joins TRBV6-6 and TRBJ2-3; 9 bases match TRBD2. V lost 4 bases to trimming and J lost 5 bases; unmatched junction nucleotides: 7. The CDR3 consists of 15 residues. CDR1 is MNHNY and CDR2 is SVGAGI in the germline V gene (reference sequence).

J is TRBJ1-1 and V is TRBV14; tentatively, D is TRBD1 (6 bases). Trimming took off 0 bases at V and 4 bases at J, with 12 bases between the two ends. This CDR3 comprises 15 residues. CDR1 and CDR2 from the germline V gene are SGHDN and FVKESK. CDR3 loop: CASSQDRVGATEAFF. The DNA of the CDR3 is TGTGCCAGCAGCCAAGATAGGGTGGGGGCCACTGAAGCTTTCTTT.

The V gene is TRBV5-4, the J gene TRBJ2-7; D call uncertain. The CDR3 runs 15 residues. Trimming stripped 0 bases from V and 2 bases from J, with 12 bases between. CDR1 SGHNT and CDR2 YYREEE come from the germline V gene (reference sequence). The CDR3, as DNA: TGTGCCAGCAGCTTGGCTGGCTCTCCAACCTACGAGCAGTACTTC. It specifies CASSLAGSPTYEQYF.